This T cell receptor beta chain stems from a study of blood T cell repertoires in COVID-19. As for the study in general: Collection of acute and convalescent COVID-19 samples took place in the United States, Italy and Spain. PBMCs, B-cell-depleted T cells, or T cells provided the cDNA or gDNA that made up the material.

The CDR3 covers 16 residues. The V gene end was trimmed by 0 bases and the J gene end by 4 bases; junction bases not matched to a gene: 6. Per germline, CDR1 SGHRS and CDR2 YFSETQ. In the original analysis: Amplification with reference gene primers provided the estimates of nucleated cell counts. Sequencing was performed with immunoSEQ multiplex PCR; in TCRdb, only in-frame clones are kept and a portion is missing. That table is the source of V, J and clone size, and D and trimming were worked out from the DNA. The table includes tens of thousands of clones, 80% to 85% detected once. Sequences were obtained from peripheral blood. The clonotype originates from a human donor in a cohort sampled during active or convalescent COVID-19. The chain combines TRBV5-1 with TRBJ2-3; 9 bases match TRBD2. CDR3 sequence reads: CASSLAASGAPDTQYF. DNA of the CDR3: TGCGCCAGCAGCTTGGCGGCTAGCGGGGCCCCAGATACGCAGTATTTT.